These 28 T cell receptor beta chains were all obtained from the same sample, sequenced in a study of shared clonotypes between healthy human individuals. The table came from immunoSEQ multiplex PCR; TCRdb's copy has only in-frame clones and leaves some out. Of 2 million to 3 million clones detected, 80% to 95% appear once; the ten largest clones hold 0.36%. The sample was naive CD4+ T cells from PBMCs. Subset specified: CD45RA+ positively selected. All receptors derive from a man between 18 and 35 years old in good health. Some clones in this sample may be carry-over from other donors' samples.

V usage is TRBV9 and J usage is TRBJ2-2, with TRBD1 identical over 11 bases. The germline CDR1 and CDR2 sequences are SGDLS and YYNGEE. V dropped 4 bases and J dropped 5; count of bases not matched to a gene: 7. The CDR3 loop spans 16 amino acids. The CDR3, as DNA: TGTGCCAGCAGCCTTGGGACAGGGGGTGTTACCGGGGAGCTGTTTTTT. Residues: CASSLGTGGVTGELFF.

The chain links TRBV9 to TRBJ2-3, with TRBD2 identical over 7 bases. CDR3 length: 16 amino acids. J gave up 2 bases and V 0 bases, and 6 bases lay outside the gene matches. Germline V gene lookup returns CDR1 SGDLS and CDR2 YYNGEE. CDR3 amino acids: CASSVGAGVYTDTQYF. CDR3 bases: TGTGCCAGCAGCGTAGGGGCGGGGGTTTACACAGATACGCAGTATTTT.

The sample holds one count of this clone. The chain couples TRBV2 to TRBJ1-3; 10 bases fit TRBD1. The CDR3 sequence is 15 residues long. The V and J ends lost 8 bases and 1 base, in that order; junction bases with no gene match: 5. Germline values: CDR1 SNHLY, CDR2 FYNNEI. CDR3 region: CASDRDRGSGNTIYF. CDR3 nucleotide sequence: TGTGCCAGCGACCGGGACAGGGGTTCTGGAAACACCATATATTTT.

This chain connects TRBV18 to TRBJ1-1; TRBD1 matches 9 bases. The CDR3 has 16 residues. Per germline, CDR1 KGHSH and CDR2 LQKENI. J gave up 3 bases and V 4 bases, and 9 bases lay outside the gene matches. CDR3 sequence: CASSLSRTGVDTEAFF. In DNA, the CDR3 is TGTGCCAGCTCACTCTCGAGGACAGGGGTCGACACTGAAGCTTTCTTT.

In this sample, this clone turned up once. The chain employs TRBV6-5 and TRBJ2-2, with TRBD2 identical over 7 bases. The CDR3 is 14 residues long. Germline CDR1 is MNHEY and CDR2 is SVGAGI. J was trimmed by 7 bases and V by 7 bases; bases with no gene match: 9. The CDR3 spells CASKRQGGSGELFF. DNA for the CDR3: TGTGCCAGCAAACGTCAGGGCGGGAGCGGGGAGCTGTTTTTT.

With regard to this clone: Other nucleotide sequences in the sample specify the same CDR3. V is TRBV7-2 and J is TRBJ2-7, with 11 bases fitting TRBD2. The junction had 3 bases not matched to a gene; V was cut back by 1 base and J by 1 base. Germline assignment: CDR1 SGHTA and CDR2 FQGNSA. CDR3 length: 16 residues. DNA for the CDR3: TGTGCCAGCAGCTTAGATGGGACTAGCGGTTCCTACGAGCAGTACTTC. It specifies CASSLDGTSGSYEQYF.

The CDR3 coding sequence is TGTGCCAGCAGTTCCATCCACAGGAACACTGAAGCTTTCTTT. This encodes CASSSIHRNTEAFF. The genes are TRBV28 and TRBJ1-1; D call uncertain. This CDR3 is 14 amino acids long. Germline CDR1 reads MDHEN; CDR2 reads SYDVKM. V lost 4 bases and J 1 base, leaving 10 bases between the germline ends.

The chain couples TRBV18 to TRBJ2-1; possibly TRBD2 for D (5 bases). The CDR3 is 14 amino acids. Germline-derived CDR1 and CDR2 are KGHSH and LQKENI. Trimming removed 2 bases from V and 8 bases from J, with 13 bases in between. The chain's CDR3 is CASSPSTARDEQFF. DNA of the CDR3: TGTGCCAGCTCACCAAGTACAGCGAGGGATGAGCAGTTCTTC.

The chain has TRBV2 and TRBJ2-7; 12 positions agree with TRBD2. CDR3 size: 14 residues. From germline, CDR1 is SNHLY and CDR2 FYNNEI. Trimming at V came to 8 bases and at J to 6 bases, leaving 8 bases not matched to a gene. The CDR3 protein is CASGRLAGALEQYF. The DNA for the CDR3 is TGTGCCAGCGGTAGACTAGCGGGAGCTCTCGAGCAGTACTTC. The entire variable domain, with the rest obtained from reference TRBV2 and TRBJ2-7, is as follows: EPEVTQTPSHQVTQMGQEVILRCVPISNHLYFYWYRQILGQKVEFLVSFYNNEISEKSEIFDDQFSVERPDGSNFTLKIRSTKLEDSAMYFCASGRLAGALEQYFGPGTRLTVT.

This clone was seen just once. V usage is TRBV2 and J usage is TRBJ1-2, with 8 bases lining up with TRBD1. CDR1 and CDR2 from the germline V gene are SNHLY and FYNNEI. The CDR3 loop spans 14 amino acids. The ends lost 6 bases at V and 5 bases at J; junction bases unmatched: 8. CDR3 nucleotides: TGTGCCAGCAGGGGACAGGAGGATTTGTATGGCTACACCTTC. Its protein is CASRGQEDLYGYTF. The full variable domain, rest sourced from reference TRBV2 and TRBJ1-2, is EPEVTQTPSHQVTQMGQEVILRCVPISNHLYFYWYRQILGQKVEFLVSFYNNEISEKSEIFDDQFSVERPDGSNFTLKIRSTKLEDSAMYFCASRGQEDLYGYTFGSGTRLTVV.

V is TRBV28 and J is TRBJ1-1; D is unclear. Trimming removed 3 bases from V and 4 bases from J, with 9 bases in between. CDR3 length: 13 residues. Germline V gene sequence: CDR1 MDHEN, CDR2 SYDVKM. This CDR3 reads CASSFGSVTEAFF. The CDR3, as DNA: TGTGCCAGCAGTTTTGGCTCCGTCACTGAAGCTTTCTTT.

In regard to this clone: Additional DNA sequences in this sample encode the identical CDR3. The rearrangement uses TRBV10-3 and TRBJ1-1, with D possibly matching TRBD1 (5 bases). This CDR3 is 13 amino acids long. The V and J ends lost 6 bases and 1 base respectively, with 9 bases between them. CDR1 is ENHRY and CDR2 is SYGVKD in the germline V gene. This chain's CDR3 is CAISEGQNTEAFF. Written as DNA, the CDR3 is TGTGCCATCAGCGAGGGGCAGAACACTGAAGCTTTCTTT.

This clone has a single count. The CDR3 DNA follows: TGTGCCAGCAGCTTAGAAGGGGCTGAGCAGTTCTTC. Translated: CASSLEGAEQFF. The chain joins TRBV11-2 to TRBJ2-1, with D perhaps TRBD1 (5 bases). V lost 0 bases to trimming and J lost 9 bases, with 6 bases between them. This CDR3 region has 12 residues. CDR1 and CDR2 from the germline V gene are SGHAT and FQNNGV.

V gene TRBV7-9 combines with J gene TRBJ2-3; unclear D gene. V lost 4 bases and J lost 0, with 11 bases in between. Germline V gives CDR1 SEHNR, CDR2 FQNEAQ (reference sequence). This CDR3 is built from 15 residues. The CDR3 nucleotides read TGTGCCAGCAGCTCCCGGTGGGCTAGCACAGATACGCAGTATTTT. This encodes CASSSRWASTDTQYF.

This chain uses TRBV15 with TRBJ2-5, with a weak D call TRBD2 (6 bases). The length of the CDR3 is 18 residues. V shed 0 bases and J shed 2 bases, with 19 bases lying between them. CDR1 is LNHNV and CDR2 is YYDKDF in the germline V gene (reference sequence). The CDR3 sequence: CATSRDSVFVAVQETQYF. DNA of the CDR3: TGTGCCACCAGCAGAGATTCCGTGTTTGTAGCGGTACAAGAGACCCAGTACTTC. Full variable domain (rest looked up from reference TRBV15 and TRBJ2-5): DAMVIQNPRYQVTQFGKPVTLSCSQTLNHNVMYWYQQKSSQAPKLLFHYYDKDFNNEADTPDNFQSRRPNTSFCFLDIRSPGLGDTAMYLCATSRDSVFVAVQETQYFGPGTRLLVL.

This clone occurred once. Other DNA sequences within the sample encode an identical CDR3. V usage is TRBV30 and J usage is TRBJ1-2, with a possible D match to TRBD1 (5 bases). Germline V gene lookup returns CDR1 GTSNPN and CDR2 SVGIG (reference sequence). This CDR3 region has 11 residues. V lost 1 base and J lost 8, with 8 bases in between. Here the CDR3 reads CAWSDRDGYTF. The CDR3 DNA follows: TGTGCCTGGAGTGATAGGGACGGCTACACCTTC.

Remarks on this clone: The same CDR3 can be traced to other DNA sequences in this sample. The chain carries TRBV5-1 and TRBJ2-5, with TRBD1 as a possible D gene (6 bases). The CDR3 is 14 residues long. Germline CDR1 reads SGHRS; CDR2 reads YFSETQ. V lost 0 bases and J 2 bases, leaving 8 bases between the germline ends. CDR3 protein: CASSLGGTQETQYF. Written as DNA, the CDR3 is TGCGCCAGCAGCTTGGGTGGGACACAAGAGACCCAGTACTTC.

The CDR3 nucleotides read TGTGCCAGTAGGACCTCCGGGACAGGCACCTACGAGCAGTACTTC. Its translation: CASRTSGTGTYEQYF. The chain is built from TRBV19 and TRBJ2-7; 8 nucleotides align to TRBD1. The CDR3 runs 15 residues. V lost 6 bases to trimming and J lost 2 bases; unmatched junction nucleotides: 9. The germline gives CDR1 LNHDA, CDR2 SQIVND (reference sequence).

The chain combines TRBV18 with TRBJ2-7; no clear D gene. CDR3 length equals 14 residues. Trimming took off 3 bases at V and 3 bases at J, with 12 bases between the two ends. Germline CDR1 and CDR2: KGHSH and LQKENI. CDR3 nucleotides: TGTGCCAGCTCACCGACGGCTACGGACTACGAGCAGTACTTC. As protein: CASSPTATDYEQYF.

This chain connects TRBV6-1 to TRBJ2-7, with TRBD1 matching over 7 bases. This CDR3 has 14 residues. J gave up 2 bases and V 7 bases, and 8 bases lay outside the gene matches. The germline gives CDR1 MNHNS, CDR2 SASEGT. CDR3 bases: TGTGCCAGCATAACCCCGGGACAGACCTACGAGCAGTACTTC. Protein product: CASITPGQTYEQYF.

The chain couples TRBV29-1 to TRBJ2-1; TRBD2 matches at 12 bases. V was pared by 3 bases and J by 8 bases, with 17 bases of the junction left unmatched. The CDR3 runs to 18 residues. The germline CDR1 and CDR2 sequences are SQVTM and ANQGSEA. This CDR3 is CSVEELAGGPNGSDEQFF. CDR3 nucleotides: TGCAGCGTTGAGGAGCTAGCGGGAGGGCCTAATGGTAGCGATGAGCAGTTCTTC.

This clone was counted once. V and J are TRBV6-1 and TRBJ1-5; D gene unclear. The CDR3 runs to 15 residues. The V gene's germline CDR1 is MNHNS and CDR2 SASEGT. Trimming pared 1 base from V and 1 base from J, leaving 8 bases between. The CDR3 coding sequence is TGTGCCAGCAGTGAAGTAGGGCTCAGCAATCAGCCCCAGCATTTT. Encoded protein: CASSEVGLSNQPQHF.

This clone was observed once. V is TRBV2 and J is TRBJ1-1, with 9 nucleotides matching TRBD1. CDR3 length equals 15 residues. Losses at the gene ends were 7 bases for V and 0 bases for J; bases not matched to a gene: 6. Germline-derived CDR1 and CDR2 are SNHLY and FYNNEI. The DNA of the CDR3 is TGTGCCAGCAAGAGGACAGGGGCTTTGAACACTGAAGCTTTCTTT. Its translation is CASKRTGALNTEAFF.

The chain couples TRBV28 to TRBJ2-1; D is unresolved. Germline CDR1 MDHEN, CDR2 SYDVKM. CDR3 length: 16 amino acids. Trimming left V 6 bases short and J 3 bases short, with 18 bases between. CDR3 amino acids: CASSARVSSLYNEQFF. The CDR3 DNA is TGTGCCAGCAGCGCGAGAGTCTCTTCCCTCTACAATGAGCAGTTCTTC.

V is TRBV11-2 and J is TRBJ2-1; 9 nucleotides line up with TRBD2. Germline-derived CDR1 and CDR2 are SGHAT and FQNNGV. The trim removed 5 bases at V and 2 bases at J, leaving 10 bases unmatched. The CDR3 length is 17 residues. The CDR3 loop is CASSNPTSGRPYNEQFF. The DNA of the CDR3 is TGTGCCAGCAGCAACCCGACTAGCGGAAGACCCTACAATGAGCAGTTCTTC.

This chain uses TRBV5-4 with TRBJ1-2, with 8 bases aligning to TRBD1. Trimming cost V 2 bases and J 4 bases; bases outside gene matches: 7. The CDR3 has 15 residues. Germline V lookup: CDR1 SGHNT, CDR2 YYREEE (reference sequence). The CDR3 nucleotides read TGTGCCAGCAGCTTTGACAGGGGAGTCGGCTATGGCTACACCTTC. The encoded protein is CASSFDRGVGYGYTF.

The V call is TRBV5-8, the J call TRBJ1-1; TRBD1 might be the D (5 bases). Germline V gene sequence: CDR1 SGHTS, CDR2 YDEGEE. The CDR3 totals 16 residues. The V end lost 1 base, the J end lost 1 base, and 14 bases lay between the germline ends. The CDR3 region has the DNA TGTGCCAGCAGCTTGAGACCCGAACAGGCGAACACTGAAGCTTTCTTT. This encodes CASSLRPEQANTEAFF.

This chain links TRBV28 with TRBJ1-1; unclear D gene. This CDR3 spans 17 amino acids. V was pared by 7 bases and J by 1 base, with 22 bases between. Germline V CDR1 and CDR2: MDHEN, SYDVKM. CDR3 protein: CASTTGSLGFRNTEAFF. CDR3 DNA: TGTGCCAGCACCACGGGATCATTAGGGTTTAGGAACACTGAAGCTTTCTTT.